These 30 T cell receptor beta chains share one sample of origin, sequenced in a study of CD4 T cell repertoires in COVID-19. The protocol was immunoSEQ multiplex PCR, while the TCRdb copy is restricted to in-frame clones and leaves out a portion. This sample has 20,000 to 30,000 clones, with roughly 92% found just once. Sequencing was done directly on freshly isolated, uncultured memory T cells. Sequencing was performed on circulating follicular helper CD4+ T cells (cTfh) from blood, taken before the COVID-19 pandemic. These receptors originate from a human donor who had COVID-19.

The chain has TRBV6-1 and TRBJ2-1; D is possibly TRBD2 (6 bases). CDR1 is MNHNS and CDR2 is SASEGT in the germline V gene. The CDR3 has 13 amino acids. The V gene lost 6 bases and the J gene lost 5 bases, with 11 bases spanning the gap. This chain's CDR3 is CASRLARDNEQFF. DNA for the CDR3: TGTGCCAGCAGACTAGCTCGCGACAATGAGCAGTTCTTC.

The genes are TRBV10-3 and TRBJ1-2, with 8 bases fitting TRBD1. Germline V gene lookup returns CDR1 ENHRY and CDR2 SYGVKD. This CDR3 has 13 amino acids. J was trimmed by 8 bases and V by 4 bases; bases with no gene match: 6. DNA for the CDR3: TGTGCCATCAGTGGACAGGGGTTAGGAGGCTACACCTTC. Its translation: CAISGQGLGGYTF.

The chain joins TRBV6-5 to TRBJ1-1; 7 bases fit TRBD1. Germline trimming cut 4 bases from V and 1 base from J; bases unmatched to any gene: 6. Germline CDR1 MNHEY, CDR2 SVGAGI. The CDR3 is 15 residues long. The chain's CDR3 is CASSFQGGTNTEAFF. In nucleotides, the CDR3 is TGTGCCAGCAGTTTCCAGGGGGGAACGAACACTGAAGCTTTCTTT.

This clone was seen a few times. Here the CDR3 reads CASRWGGSTGELFF. CDR3 DNA: TGTGCCAGCCGTTGGGGCGGATCCACCGGGGAGCTGTTTTTT. This chain links TRBV6-5 with TRBJ2-2; D is perhaps TRBD1 (5 bases). The CDR3 has 14 residues. Per the germline V gene, CDR1 is MNHEY and CDR2 is SVGAGI. V was shortened by 8 bases and J by 4 bases, with 14 bases between the two germline ends.

The chain joins TRBV10-3 to TRBJ1-5; D is undetermined. The V end lost 3 bases, the J end lost 0 bases, and 9 bases lay between the germline ends. This CDR3 is 15 amino acids long. Germline V gene data show CDR1 as ENHRY and CDR2 as SYGVKD. The CDR3 coding sequence is TGTGCCATCAGTGAAATCGGTTATAGCAATCAGCCCCAGCATTTT. Translation: CAISEIGYSNQPQHF.

This chain uses TRBV27 with TRBJ2-7; the match to TRBD2 covers 9 bases. The J segment lost 6 bases and the V segment lost 5 bases, leaving 8 bases of the junction unmatched. Germline V gene data show CDR1 as MNHEY and CDR2 as SMNVEV (reference sequence). CDR3 length: 14 residues. The CDR3 is CASSPALAGIEQYF. The CDR3 bases are TGTGCCAGCAGTCCGGCTCTAGCGGGAATCGAGCAGTACTTC.

The V call is TRBV6-1, the J call TRBJ1-1; no reliable D call. Germline CDR1 is MNHNS and CDR2 is SASEGT. The CDR3 is 13 amino acids. Trimming removed 0 bases at V and 8 bases at J, with 10 bases between. Here the CDR3 DNA reads TGTGCCAGCAGTGAAGCGCGTAGCCTGGAAGCTTTCTTT. This codes for CASSEARSLEAFF.

The J gene is TRBJ1-2, the V gene TRBV20-1, with 8 nucleotides matching TRBD1. The CDR3 is 11 amino acids. V gave up 3 bases and J gave up 7 bases; unmatched junction bases: 1. Germline-derived CDR1 and CDR2 are DFQATT and SNEGSKA (reference sequence). CDR3 nucleotides: TGCAGTGCTAGTGACAGGGGTGGCTACACCTTC. Residues: CSASDRGGYTF.

This chain connects TRBV5-1 to TRBJ1-5, with D maybe TRBD1 (6 bases). The V gene's germline CDR1 is SGHRS and CDR2 YFSETQ. The CDR3 is 15 residues long. V was shortened by 0 bases and J by 6 bases, with 13 bases between the two germline ends. The CDR3 DNA follows: TGCGCCAGCAGCTTGGCCCCAGGGGATCGTCAGCCCCAGCATTTT. Amino acids: CASSLAPGDRQPQHF.

CDR3 DNA: TGTGCCAGCAGTGGGACAGCCCGTTACGAGCAGTACTTC. The encoded protein is CASSGTARYEQYF. The chain has TRBV2 and TRBJ2-7, with D possibly matching TRBD1 (6 bases). The germline V gene has CDR1 SNHLY and CDR2 FYNNEI. The ends were cut back, 4 bases at V and 4 bases at J, with 11 bases in the middle. The CDR3 runs 13 residues.

The chain has TRBV2 and TRBJ2-3; possibly TRBD2 for D (6 bases). CDR1 is SNHLY and CDR2 is FYNNEI in the germline V gene. The CDR3 spans 16 residues. Trimming removed 5 bases at V and 2 bases at J, with 17 bases between. CDR3 region: CASSKLPSELTDTQYF. CDR3 DNA: TGTGCCAGCAGTAAGTTGCCTAGCGAACTCACAGATACGCAGTATTTT.

V usage is TRBV2 and J usage is TRBJ1-6; the D gene is possibly TRBD1 (6 bases). The CDR3 is made up of 16 amino acids. Germline loops: CDR1 SNHLY, CDR2 FYNNEI. V lost 5 bases and J 6 bases, leaving 17 bases between the germline ends. The CDR3 region has the DNA TGTGCCAGCAGTCCCGCGAGGCCAGGGGCTAATTCACCCCTCCACTTT. Translated, it gives CASSPARPGANSPLHF.

V and J are TRBV5-1 and TRBJ2-2, with a weak D call TRBD1 (6 bases). Germline-derived CDR1 and CDR2 are SGHRS and YFSETQ. V gave up 0 bases and J gave up 6 bases, with 15 bases separating them. The CDR3 totals 16 residues. The CDR3 DNA reads TGCGCCAGCAGCTTGGAGCAGGGGTCCCTCGCCGGGGAGCTGTTTTTT. This codes for CASSLEQGSLAGELFF.

The chain joins TRBV5-5 to TRBJ1-1, with D hard to call. Germline lookup yields CDR1 SGHKS and CDR2 YYEKEE (reference sequence). V was clipped by 1 base and J by 1 base, with 11 bases between them. This CDR3 spans 15 amino acids. CDR3 DNA: TGTGCCAGCAGCTTGCGAGTTCGGGGGAACACTGAAGCTTTCTTT. It encodes CASSLRVRGNTEAFF.

The rearrangement links TRBV18 to TRBJ1-2; 7 nucleotides match TRBD1. Germline CDR1 KGHSH, CDR2 LQKENI. The CDR3 consists of 14 residues. Trimming at V came to 4 bases and at J to 2 bases, leaving 4 bases not matched to a gene. CDR3 in amino acids: CASSQGQENYGYTF. The CDR3 bases are TGTGCCAGCTCACAAGGACAGGAAAACTATGGCTACACCTTC.

The sample holds one count of this clone. This chain links TRBV15 with TRBJ2-3; a weak D match, TRBD1 (5 bases). Germline CDR1 and CDR2: LNHNV and YYDKDF (reference sequence). V was shortened by 9 bases and J by 8 bases, with 18 bases between the two germline ends. There are 13 residues in the CDR3. This chain's CDR3 is CATRWQGTGTQYF. CDR3 bases: TGTGCCACGAGGTGGCAGGGAACGGGTACGCAGTATTTT. Looking up the rest from reference TRBV15 and TRBJ2-3 gives the full variable domain: DAMVIQNPRYQVTQFGKPVTLSCSQTLNHNVMYWYQQKSSQAPKLLFHYYDKDFNNEADTPDNFQSRRPNTSFCFLDIRSPGLGDTAMYLCATRWQGTGTQYFGPGTRLTVL.

The rearrangement joins TRBV19 to TRBJ1-2; no firm D call. Germline CDR1 is LNHDA and CDR2 is SQIVND (reference sequence). This CDR3 region has 15 residues. V was trimmed by 0 bases and J by 3 bases, leaving 11 bases between them. CDR3 nucleotide sequence: TGTGCCAGTAGTATAGAATGGGCAGAAGACTATGGCTACACCTTC. Encoded protein: CASSIEWAEDYGYTF.

Comment on this clone: The junction departs from germline at one end; a sequencing error may be responsible. V and J are TRBV28 and TRBJ1-6; TRBD1 aligns across 7 bases. The V gene's germline CDR1 is MDHEN and CDR2 SYDVKM. CDR3 length: 15 residues. The CDR3 sequence is CASKKGAAYNSPLHF. CDR3 DNA: TGTGCTAGCAAGAAGGGGGCGGCCTATAATTCACCCCTCCACTTT.

A word on this clone: This sample includes further DNA sequences coding for the same CDR3. The V and J genes are TRBV4-1 and TRBJ2-5; 8 positions agree with TRBD1. CDR1 and CDR2 (germline): MGHRA, YSYEKL. V trimming: 4 bases; J trimming: 5 bases; junction bases outside the gene matches: 6. This CDR3 is built from 14 residues. The CDR3 loop reads CASSLTQGAETQYF. The CDR3 bases are TGCGCCAGCAGCCTCACGCAGGGGGCTGAGACCCAGTACTTC.

The V gene is TRBV7-9, the J gene TRBJ1-1, with D possibly matching TRBD1 (5 bases). V dropped 5 bases and J dropped 1 base, with 11 bases sitting between them. The germline gives CDR1 SEHNR, CDR2 FQNEAQ (reference sequence). The CDR3 is 14 amino acids. The chain's CDR3 is CASSLAGRNTEAFF. The CDR3 DNA sequence: TGTGCCAGCAGCCTGGCGGGGCGGAACACTGAAGCTTTCTTT. The complete variable domain, with remaining parts taken from reference TRBV7-9 and TRBJ1-1, reads DTGVSQNPRHKITKRGQNVTFRCDPISEHNRLYWYRQTLGQGPEFLTYFQNEAQLEKSRLLSDRFSAERPKGSFSTLEIQRTEQGDSAMYLCASSLAGRNTEAFFGQGTRLTVV.

This clone is a singleton in its sample. The chain uses TRBV20-1 and TRBJ1-2; 9 bases line up with TRBD1. J was trimmed by 7 bases and V by 6 bases; bases with no gene match: 3. This CDR3 region has 11 residues. Germline values: CDR1 DFQATT, CDR2 SNEGSKA (reference sequence). The CDR3 DNA sequence: TGCAGTGCAATGACAGGGGGTGGCTACACCTTC. It specifies CSAMTGGGYTF.

In regard to this clone: Additional DNA sequences in this sample encode the identical CDR3. The J gene is TRBJ1-2, the V gene TRBV4-1; 7 bases fit TRBD1. Unmatched junction bases numbered 4, after V lost 1 base and J lost 2 bases. Germline values: CDR1 MGHRA, CDR2 YSYEKL. There are 15 residues in the CDR3. The CDR3 protein is CASSQGMGQNYGYTF. The DNA of the CDR3 is TGCGCCAGCAGCCAAGGGATGGGACAGAACTATGGCTACACCTTC.

The V and J genes are TRBV7-9 and TRBJ1-1; D is ambiguous. Trimming left V 7 bases short and J 6 bases short, with 12 bases between. Per the germline V gene, CDR1 is SEHNR and CDR2 is FQNEAQ (reference sequence). The CDR3 covers 12 residues. For the CDR3, the DNA is TGTGCCAGCACCCACCGAGAGGCTGAAGCTTTCTTT. The encoded protein is CASTHREAEAFF.

With regard to this clone: A much larger clone differs by one base, so this may be a read error. Other nucleotide sequences from this sample produce the same CDR3. As DNA, the CDR3 is TGTGCCAGCAGTCCCCATCAGGGTAGCAATTCCCCCCTCCACTTT. This codes for CASSPHQGSNSPLHF. The chain links TRBV27 to TRBJ1-6; D may be TRBD1 (5 bases). Germline CDR1 is MNHEY and CDR2 is SMNVEV (reference sequence). This CDR3 is built from 15 residues.

This clone was detected a few times. The genes are TRBV10-3 and TRBJ2-7, with D perhaps TRBD2 (6 bases). Per germline, CDR1 ENHRY and CDR2 SYGVKD. V lost 8 bases and J 4 bases, leaving 12 bases between the germline ends. The CDR3 is 12 amino acids. The CDR3 sequence is CAIGDSQYEQYF. The CDR3 nucleotides are TGTGCCATCGGGGACTCCCAATACGAGCAGTACTTC.

CDR3: CASSFRDRDHEQYF. The CDR3 nucleotides read TGTGCCAGCAGTTTCAGGGACAGGGACCACGAGCAGTACTTC. The V call is TRBV28, the J call TRBJ2-7, with TRBD1 matching 9 bases. Germline CDR1 MDHEN, CDR2 SYDVKM. The CDR3 covers 14 residues. V lost 3 bases to trimming and J lost 5 bases; unmatched junction nucleotides: 5.

This chain uses TRBV10-3 with TRBJ2-4; no reliable D call. Germline V lookup: CDR1 ENHRY, CDR2 SYGVKD. V gave up 0 bases and J gave up 3 bases, with 12 bases separating them. The CDR3 is made up of 16 amino acids. CDR3 amino acids: CAISESSGLGKNIQYF. The CDR3 DNA is TGTGCCATCAGTGAGTCATCGGGTCTGGGCAAAAACATTCAGTACTTC.

V is TRBV2 and J is TRBJ2-3; 7 nucleotides line up with TRBD1. The CDR3 totals 13 residues. The V gene end was trimmed by 7 bases and the J gene end by 6 bases; junction bases not matched to a gene: 7. Germline V gives CDR1 SNHLY, CDR2 FYNNEI. CDR3 DNA sequence: TGTGCCAGCAACCGACAGGGCTGGGATACGCAGTATTTT. Translating it yields CASNRQGWDTQYF.

CDR3 sequence (DNA): TGCGCCAGCAGCAGAGGACAGGGGGCGTCTGGGGCCAACGTCCTGACTTTC. This encodes CASSRGQGASGANVLTF. The gene calls are TRBV5-1 and TRBJ2-6; TRBD1 matches 11 bases. Losses at the gene ends were 4 bases for V and 1 base for J; bases not matched to a gene: 4. CDR1 and CDR2 from the germline V gene are SGHRS and YFSETQ. This CDR3 has 17 residues.

The chain has TRBV10-3 and TRBJ2-3; D might be TRBD1 (5 bases). Deletions cut 10 bases from V and 6 bases from J, with 14 bases between. The CDR3 runs to 12 residues. Looked up from germline, CDR1 is ENHRY and CDR2 is SYGVKD. CDR3 sequence: CANAGPGDTQYF. DNA for the CDR3: TGTGCCAACGCAGGGCCCGGGGATACGCAGTATTTT.